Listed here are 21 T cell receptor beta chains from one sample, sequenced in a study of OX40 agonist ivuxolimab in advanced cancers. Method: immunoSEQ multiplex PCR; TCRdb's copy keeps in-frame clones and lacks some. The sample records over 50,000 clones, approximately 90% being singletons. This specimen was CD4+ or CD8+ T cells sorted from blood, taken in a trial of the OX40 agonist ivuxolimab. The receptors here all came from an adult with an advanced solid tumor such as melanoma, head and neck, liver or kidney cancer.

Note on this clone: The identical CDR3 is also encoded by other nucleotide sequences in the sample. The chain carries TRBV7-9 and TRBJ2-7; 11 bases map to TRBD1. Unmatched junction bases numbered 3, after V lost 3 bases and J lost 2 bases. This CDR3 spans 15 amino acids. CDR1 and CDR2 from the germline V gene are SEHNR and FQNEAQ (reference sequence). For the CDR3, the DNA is TGTGCCAGCAGCTTTGGACAGGGGGCGACCTACGAGCAGTACTTC. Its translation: CASSFGQGATYEQYF.

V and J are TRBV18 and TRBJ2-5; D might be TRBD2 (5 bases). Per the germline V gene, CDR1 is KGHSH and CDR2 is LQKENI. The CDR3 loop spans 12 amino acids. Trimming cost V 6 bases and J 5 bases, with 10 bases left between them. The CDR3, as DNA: TGTGCCAGCTCCCCCTCGGGGGAGACCCAGTACTTC. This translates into CASSPSGETQYF. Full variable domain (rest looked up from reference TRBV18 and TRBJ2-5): NAGVMQNPRHLVRRRGQEARLRCSPMKGHSHVYWYRQLPEEGLKFMVYLQKENIIDESGMPKERFSAEFPKEGPSILRIQQVVRGDSAAYFCASSPSGETQYFGPGTRLLVL.

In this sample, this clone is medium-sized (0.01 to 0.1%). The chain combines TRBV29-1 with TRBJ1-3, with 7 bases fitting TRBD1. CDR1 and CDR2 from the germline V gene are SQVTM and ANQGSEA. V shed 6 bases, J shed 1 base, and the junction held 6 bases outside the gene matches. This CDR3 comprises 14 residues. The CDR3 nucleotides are TGCAGCGTAGCCGGGACAGAGTCTGGAAACACCATATATTTT. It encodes CSVAGTESGNTIYF. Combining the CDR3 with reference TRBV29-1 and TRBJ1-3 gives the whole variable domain SAVISQKPSRDICQRGTSLTIQCQVDSQVTMMFWYRQQPGQSLTLIATANQGSEATYESGFVIDKFPISRPNLTFSTLTVSNMSPEDSSIYLCSVAGTESGNTIYFGEGSWLTVV.

The CDR3 loop is CASSLVGLRDNEQFF. The CDR3 coding sequence is TGTGCCAGCAGCTTGGTGGGACTTCGAGACAATGAGCAGTTCTTC. The rearrangement joins TRBV5-4 to TRBJ2-1, with D perhaps TRBD2 (6 bases). V shed 0 bases and J shed 5 bases, with 12 bases lying between them. The V gene's germline CDR1 is SGHNT and CDR2 YYREEE (reference sequence). There are 15 residues in the CDR3.

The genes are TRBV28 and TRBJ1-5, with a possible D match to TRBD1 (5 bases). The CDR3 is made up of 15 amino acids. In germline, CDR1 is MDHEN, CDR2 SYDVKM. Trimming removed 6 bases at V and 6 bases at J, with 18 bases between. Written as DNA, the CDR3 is TGTGCCAGCAGACTAGGAGGGGTGGGGTTTCAGCCCCAGCATTTT. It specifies CASRLGGVGFQPQHF.

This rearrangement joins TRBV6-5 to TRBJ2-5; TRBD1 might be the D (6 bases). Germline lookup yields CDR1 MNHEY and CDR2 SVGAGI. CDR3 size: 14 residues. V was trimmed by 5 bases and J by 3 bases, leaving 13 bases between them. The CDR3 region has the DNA TGTGCCAGCAGTCGAATAGGACAGAAAGAGACCCAGTACTTC. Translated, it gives CASSRIGQKETQYF.

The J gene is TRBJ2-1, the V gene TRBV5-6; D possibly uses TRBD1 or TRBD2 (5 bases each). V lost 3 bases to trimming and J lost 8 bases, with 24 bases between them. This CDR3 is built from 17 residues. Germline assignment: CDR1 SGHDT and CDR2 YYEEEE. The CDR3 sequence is CASSSGRFGQSVDEQFF. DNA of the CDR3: TGTGCCAGCAGCTCGGGACGATTTGGGCAGTCGGTGGATGAGCAGTTCTTC.

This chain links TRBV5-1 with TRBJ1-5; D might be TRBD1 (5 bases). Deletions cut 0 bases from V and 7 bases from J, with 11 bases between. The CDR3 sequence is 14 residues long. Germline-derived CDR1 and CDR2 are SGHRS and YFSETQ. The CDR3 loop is CASSLVGGGQPQHF. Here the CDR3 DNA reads TGCGCCAGCAGCTTGGTTGGGGGAGGGCAGCCCCAGCATTTT.

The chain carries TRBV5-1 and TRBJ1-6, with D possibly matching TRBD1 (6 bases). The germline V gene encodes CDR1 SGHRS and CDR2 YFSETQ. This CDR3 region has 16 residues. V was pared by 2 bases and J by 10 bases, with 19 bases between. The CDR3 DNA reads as TGCGCCAGCAGCTTCGATTCGGGGGGCTATGGATCACCCCTCCACTTT. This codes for CASSFDSGGYGSPLHF.

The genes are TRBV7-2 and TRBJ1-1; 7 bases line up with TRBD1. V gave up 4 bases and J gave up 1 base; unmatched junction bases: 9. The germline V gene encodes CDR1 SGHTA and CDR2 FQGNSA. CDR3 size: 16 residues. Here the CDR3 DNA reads TGTGCCAGCAGCTCCATTGGACGGACAGGGAACACTGAAGCTTTCTTT. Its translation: CASSSIGRTGNTEAFF.

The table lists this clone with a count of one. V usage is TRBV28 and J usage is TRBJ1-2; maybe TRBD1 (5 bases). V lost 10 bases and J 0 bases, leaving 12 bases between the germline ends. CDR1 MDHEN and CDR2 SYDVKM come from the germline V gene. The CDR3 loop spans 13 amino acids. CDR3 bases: TGTGCCATTCAGGGAAGAGCTAACTATGGCTACACCTTC. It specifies CAIQGRANYGYTF.

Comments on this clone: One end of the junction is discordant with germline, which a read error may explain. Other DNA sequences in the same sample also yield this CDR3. The CDR3 is CASSPDSNYGYTF. In nucleotides, the CDR3 is TGTGCCAGCAGCCCCGACAGTAACTATGGCTACACTTTC. The chain is built from TRBV28 and TRBJ1-2, with D tentatively TRBD1 (5 bases). This CDR3 region has 13 residues. Germline CDR1 and CDR2: MDHEN and SYDVKM.

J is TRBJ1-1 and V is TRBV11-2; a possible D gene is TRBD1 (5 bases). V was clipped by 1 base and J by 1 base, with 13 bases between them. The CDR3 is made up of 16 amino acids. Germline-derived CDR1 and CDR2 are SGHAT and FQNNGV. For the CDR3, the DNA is TGTGCCAGCAGCTTAGTTGTGGGGCTCGGGAACACTGAAGCTTTCTTT. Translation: CASSLVVGLGNTEAFF.

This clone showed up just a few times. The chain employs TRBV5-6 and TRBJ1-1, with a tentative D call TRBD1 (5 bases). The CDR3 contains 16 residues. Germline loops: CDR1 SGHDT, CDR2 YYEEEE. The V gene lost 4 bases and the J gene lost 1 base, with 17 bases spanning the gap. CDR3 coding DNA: TGTGCCAGCAGCCTTGGGGGGGGAGGGCCGAACACTGAAGCTTTCTTT. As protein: CASSLGGGGPNTEAFF. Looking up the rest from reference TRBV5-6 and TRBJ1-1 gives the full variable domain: DAGVTQSPTHLIKTRGQQVTLRCSPKSGHDTVSWYQQALGQGPQFIFQYYEEEERQRGNFPDRFSGHQFPNYSSELNVNALLLGDSALYLCASSLGGGGPNTEAFFGQGTRLTVV.

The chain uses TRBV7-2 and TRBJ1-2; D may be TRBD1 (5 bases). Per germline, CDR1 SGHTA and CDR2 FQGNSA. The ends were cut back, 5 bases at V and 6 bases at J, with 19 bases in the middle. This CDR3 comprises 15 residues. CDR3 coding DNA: TGTGCCAGCAGCGAGGCGACAGTTACAACGGATGGCTACACCTTC. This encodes CASSEATVTTDGYTF.

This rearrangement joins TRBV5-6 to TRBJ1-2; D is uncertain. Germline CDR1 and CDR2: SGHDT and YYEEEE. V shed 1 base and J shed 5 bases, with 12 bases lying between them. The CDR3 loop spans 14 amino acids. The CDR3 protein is CASSLTWPVYGYTF. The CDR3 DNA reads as TGTGCCAGCAGCTTGACTTGGCCAGTTTATGGCTACACCTTC.

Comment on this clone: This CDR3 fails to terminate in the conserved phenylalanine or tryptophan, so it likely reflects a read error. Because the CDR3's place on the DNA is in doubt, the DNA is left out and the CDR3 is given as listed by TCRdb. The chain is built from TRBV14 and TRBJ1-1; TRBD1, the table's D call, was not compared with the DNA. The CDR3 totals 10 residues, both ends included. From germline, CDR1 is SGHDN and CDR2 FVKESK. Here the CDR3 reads CASSHRCALG.

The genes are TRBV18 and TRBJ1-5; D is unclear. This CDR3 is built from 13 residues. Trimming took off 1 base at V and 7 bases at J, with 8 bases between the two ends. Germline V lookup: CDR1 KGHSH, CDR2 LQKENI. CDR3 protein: CASSPQGGQPQHF. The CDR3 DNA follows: TGTGCCAGCTCACCACAGGGCGGGCAGCCCCAGCATTTT.

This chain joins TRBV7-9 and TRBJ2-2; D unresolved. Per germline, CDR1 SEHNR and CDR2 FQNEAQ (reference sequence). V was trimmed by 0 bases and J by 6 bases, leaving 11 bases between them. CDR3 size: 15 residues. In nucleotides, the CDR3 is TGTGCCAGCAGCTTAGCGTTGGGTGACCCCGGGGAGCTGTTTTTT. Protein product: CASSLALGDPGELFF. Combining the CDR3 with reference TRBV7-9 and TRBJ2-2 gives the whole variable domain DTGVSQNPRHKITKRGQNVTFRCDPISEHNRLYWYRQTLGQGPEFLTYFQNEAQLEKSRLLSDRFSAERPKGSFSTLEIQRTEQGDSAMYLCASSLALGDPGELFFGEGSRLTVL.

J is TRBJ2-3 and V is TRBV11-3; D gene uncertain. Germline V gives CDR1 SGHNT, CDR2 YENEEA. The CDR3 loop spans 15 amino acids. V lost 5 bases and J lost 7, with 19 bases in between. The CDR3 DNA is TGTGCCAGCAGCACCCCGACGGACCTATTACATACGCAGTATTTT. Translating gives CASSTPTDLLHTQYF.

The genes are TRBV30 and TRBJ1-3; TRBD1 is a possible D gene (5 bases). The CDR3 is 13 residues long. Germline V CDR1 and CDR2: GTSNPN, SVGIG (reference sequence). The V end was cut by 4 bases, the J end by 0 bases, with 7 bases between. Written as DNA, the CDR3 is TGTGCCTGGATTAGGGGCTCTGGAAACACCATATATTTT. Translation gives CAWIRGSGNTIYF.